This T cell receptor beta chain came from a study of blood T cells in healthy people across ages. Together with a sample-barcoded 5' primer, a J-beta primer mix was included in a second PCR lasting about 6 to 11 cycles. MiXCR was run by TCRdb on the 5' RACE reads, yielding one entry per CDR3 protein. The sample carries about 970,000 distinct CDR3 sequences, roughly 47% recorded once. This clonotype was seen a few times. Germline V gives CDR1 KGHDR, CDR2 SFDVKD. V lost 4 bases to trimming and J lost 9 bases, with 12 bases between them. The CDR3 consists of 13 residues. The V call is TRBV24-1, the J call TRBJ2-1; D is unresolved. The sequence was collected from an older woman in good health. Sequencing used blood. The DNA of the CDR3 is TGTGCCACCAGTGACGACACTCCCCCTGAGCAGTTCTTC. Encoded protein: CATSDDTPPEQFF.